This TCR beta chain is drawn from a study of cytomegalovirus exposure and HLA in healthy donors. Findings of the study overall: Certain sequence variants were highly shared and formed a cluster, and this cluster was likely a sequencing artifact.

As concerns this clone: Its antigen is currently unknown.

Primers included in the PCR were 60 Vbeta and 13 Jbeta primers. This table comes from immunoSEQ multiplex PCR, and its TCRdb copy is limited to in-frame clones, with some not included. The data contain some 130,000 clones, roughly 83% of them singletons. Sequenced: PBMCs. The receptor was isolated from a man younger than 30 in good health and CMV-seronegative.

The DNA of the CDR3 is TGTGCCTGGAGCACGGGACACGGCTATTTGAACACTGAAGCTTTCTTT. Protein product: CAWSTGHGYLNTEAFF. This sequence joins TRBV30 and TRBJ1-1; perhaps TRBD1 as D (6 bases). The germline CDR1 and CDR2 sequences are GTSNPN and SVGIG (reference sequence). Trimming took 3 bases from V and 0 from J, leaving 17 bases between them. The CDR3 has 16 amino acids.